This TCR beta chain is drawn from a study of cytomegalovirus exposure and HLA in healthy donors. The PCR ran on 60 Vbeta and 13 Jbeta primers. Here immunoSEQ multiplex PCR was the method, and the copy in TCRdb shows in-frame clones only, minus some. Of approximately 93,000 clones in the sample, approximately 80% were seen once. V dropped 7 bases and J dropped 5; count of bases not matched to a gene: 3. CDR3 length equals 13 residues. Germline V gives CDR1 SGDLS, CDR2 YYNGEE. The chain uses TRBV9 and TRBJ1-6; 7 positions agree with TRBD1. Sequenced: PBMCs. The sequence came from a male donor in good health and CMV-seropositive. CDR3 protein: CASGGQNNSPLHF. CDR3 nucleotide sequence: TGTGCCAGCGGGGGACAGAATAATTCACCCCTCCACTTT.